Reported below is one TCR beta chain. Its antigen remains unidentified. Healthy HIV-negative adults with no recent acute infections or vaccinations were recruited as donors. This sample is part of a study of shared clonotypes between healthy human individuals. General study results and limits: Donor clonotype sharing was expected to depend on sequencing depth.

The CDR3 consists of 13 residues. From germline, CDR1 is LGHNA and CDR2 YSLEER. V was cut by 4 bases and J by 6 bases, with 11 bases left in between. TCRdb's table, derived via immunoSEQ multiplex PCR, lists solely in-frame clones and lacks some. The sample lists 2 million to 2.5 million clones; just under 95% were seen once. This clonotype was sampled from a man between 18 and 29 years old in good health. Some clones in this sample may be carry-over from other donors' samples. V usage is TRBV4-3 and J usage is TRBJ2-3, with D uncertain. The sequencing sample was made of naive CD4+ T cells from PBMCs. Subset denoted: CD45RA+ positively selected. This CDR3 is CASSLTSWDTQYF. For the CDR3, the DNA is TGCGCCAGCAGCCTTACAAGTTGGGATACGCAGTATTTT.